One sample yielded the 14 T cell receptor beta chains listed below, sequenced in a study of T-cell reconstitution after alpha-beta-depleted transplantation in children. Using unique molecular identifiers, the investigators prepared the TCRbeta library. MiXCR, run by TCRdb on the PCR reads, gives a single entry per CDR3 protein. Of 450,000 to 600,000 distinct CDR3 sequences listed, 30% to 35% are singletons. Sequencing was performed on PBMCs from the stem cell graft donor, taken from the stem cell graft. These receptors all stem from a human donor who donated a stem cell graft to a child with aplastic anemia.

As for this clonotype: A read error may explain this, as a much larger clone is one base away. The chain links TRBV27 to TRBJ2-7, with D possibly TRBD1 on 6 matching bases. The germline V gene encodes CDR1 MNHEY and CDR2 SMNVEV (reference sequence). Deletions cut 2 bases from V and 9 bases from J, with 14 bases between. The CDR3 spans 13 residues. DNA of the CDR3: TGTGCCAGCAGTTTACAGGGGTACGACGTGCAGTACTTC. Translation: CASSLQGYDVQYF.

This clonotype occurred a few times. The chain's CDR3 is CASSLTLQSEAFF. CDR3 nucleotides: TGTGCCAGCAGCTTAACGTTGCAGAGTGAAGCTTTCTTT. The chain recombines TRBV7-3 with TRBJ1-1; D not certain. Germline V gene data show CDR1 as SGHTA and CDR2 as FQGTGA. Trimming left V 0 bases short and J 7 bases short, with 9 bases between. This CDR3 spans 13 amino acids.

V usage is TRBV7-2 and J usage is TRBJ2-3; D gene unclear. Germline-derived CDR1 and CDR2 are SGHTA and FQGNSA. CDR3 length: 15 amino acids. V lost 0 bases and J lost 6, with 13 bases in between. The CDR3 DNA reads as TGTGCCAGCAGCTTAGCTCGTCCCACAAGGGATACGCAGTATTTT. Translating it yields CASSLARPTRDTQYF.

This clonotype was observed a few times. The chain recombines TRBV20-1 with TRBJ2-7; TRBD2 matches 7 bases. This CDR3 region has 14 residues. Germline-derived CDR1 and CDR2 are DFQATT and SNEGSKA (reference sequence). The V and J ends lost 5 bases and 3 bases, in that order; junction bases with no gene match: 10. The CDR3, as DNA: TGCAGTGCTCCCCTAGCGGAGAGGATCTACGAGCAGTACTTC. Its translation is CSAPLAERIYEQYF.

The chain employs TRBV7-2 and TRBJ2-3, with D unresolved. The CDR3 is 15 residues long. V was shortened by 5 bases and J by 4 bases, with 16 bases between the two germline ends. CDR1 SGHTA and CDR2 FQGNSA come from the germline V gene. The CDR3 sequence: CASSPLGGGADTQYF. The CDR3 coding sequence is TGTGCCAGCAGCCCCTTGGGCGGTGGGGCAGATACGCAGTATTTT.

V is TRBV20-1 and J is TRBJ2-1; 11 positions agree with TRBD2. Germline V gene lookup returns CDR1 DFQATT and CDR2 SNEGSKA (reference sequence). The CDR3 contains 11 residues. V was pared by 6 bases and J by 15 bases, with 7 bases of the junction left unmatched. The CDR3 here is CSATATSGGFF. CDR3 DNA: TGCAGTGCCACAGCAACTAGCGGGGGGTTCTTC.

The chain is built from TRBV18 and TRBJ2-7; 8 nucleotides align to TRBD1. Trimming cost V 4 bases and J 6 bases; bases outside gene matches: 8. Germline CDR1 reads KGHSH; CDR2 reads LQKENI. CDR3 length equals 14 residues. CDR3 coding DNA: TGTGCCAGCTCACTACGGACAGGGCTCGGCGAGCAGTACGTC. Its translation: CASSLRTGLGEQYV.

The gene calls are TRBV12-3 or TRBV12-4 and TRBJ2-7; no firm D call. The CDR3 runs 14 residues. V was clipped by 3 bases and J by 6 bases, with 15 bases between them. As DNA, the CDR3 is TGTGCCAGCAGTTTCGAAGGTCTCAAGGGCGAGCAGTACTTC. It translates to CASSFEGLKGEQYF.

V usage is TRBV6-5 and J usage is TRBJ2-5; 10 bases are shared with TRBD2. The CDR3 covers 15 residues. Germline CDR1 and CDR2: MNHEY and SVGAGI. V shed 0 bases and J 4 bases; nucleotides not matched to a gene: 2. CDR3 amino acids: CASSYSPSGRETQYF. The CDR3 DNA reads TGTGCCAGCAGTTACTCCCCTAGCGGGAGAGAGACCCAGTACTTC.

The CDR3 here is CSVEVGQGVGELFF. The CDR3 bases are TGCAGCGTTGAAGTCGGACAGGGGGTTGGGGAGCTGTTTTTT. The genes are TRBV29-1 and TRBJ2-2; 10 bases agree with TRBD1. Germline V gene sequence: CDR1 SQVTM, CDR2 ANQGSEA. Trimming at V came to 1 base and at J to 8 bases, leaving 4 bases not matched to a gene. This CDR3 comprises 14 residues.

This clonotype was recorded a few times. CDR3 sequence: CSARDRRTSGDTQYF. The CDR3 DNA reads TGCAGTGCTAGAGATAGAAGGACTAGCGGAGATACGCAGTATTTT. The chain uses TRBV20-1 and TRBJ2-3; 10 nucleotides match TRBD2. V trimming: 0 bases; J trimming: 5 bases; junction bases outside the gene matches: 5. The CDR3 has 15 residues. CDR1 DFQATT and CDR2 SNEGSKA come from the germline V gene (reference sequence).

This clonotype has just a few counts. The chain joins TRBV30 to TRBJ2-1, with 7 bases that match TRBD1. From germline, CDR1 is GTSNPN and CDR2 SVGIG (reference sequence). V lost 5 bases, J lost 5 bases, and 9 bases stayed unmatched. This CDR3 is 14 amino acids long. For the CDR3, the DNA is TGTGCCTGGGACGGGACAGTCATTAACAATGAGCAGTTCTTC. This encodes CAWDGTVINNEQFF.

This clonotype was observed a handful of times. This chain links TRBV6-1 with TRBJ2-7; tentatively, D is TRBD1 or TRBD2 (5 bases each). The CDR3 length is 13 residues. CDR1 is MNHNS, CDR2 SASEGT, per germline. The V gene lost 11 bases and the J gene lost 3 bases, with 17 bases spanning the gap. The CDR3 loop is CASHGAGVYEQYF. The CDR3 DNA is TGTGCCTCCCACGGGGCTGGGGTCTACGAGCAGTACTTC.

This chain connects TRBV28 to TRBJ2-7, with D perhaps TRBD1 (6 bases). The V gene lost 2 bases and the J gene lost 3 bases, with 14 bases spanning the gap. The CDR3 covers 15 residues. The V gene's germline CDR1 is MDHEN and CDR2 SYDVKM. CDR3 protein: CASSLISTGSYEQYF. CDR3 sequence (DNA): TGTGCCAGCAGTTTAATCAGTACAGGGAGCTACGAGCAGTACTTC.